The clone carrying this T cell receptor (beta chain) was recorded a few times. Sequencing used immunoSEQ multiplex PCR; TCRdb keeps in-frame clones, though not all of them. The table lists 52,000 or so clones, approximately 80% of them singletons. V shed 0 bases and J shed 5 bases, with 5 bases lying between them. The CDR3 spans 11 residues. Germline lookup yields CDR1 GTSNPN and CDR2 SVGIG (reference sequence). This sample was included in a study of T cells in localized non-small cell lung cancer. The genes are TRBV30 and TRBJ2-7; D is uncertain. The receptor's source is a man between 40 and 69 years old with stage III lung adenocarcinoma. Sample: peripheral blood mononuclear cells, taken before any cancer treatment. CDR3 nucleotides: TGTGCCTGGAGTGTCGCGGACGAGCAGTACTTC. This encodes CAWSVADEQYF.